Below are 24 T cell receptor beta chains sequenced from a single sample in a study of control samples from healthy donors and cancer patients. Profiled with immunoSEQ multiplex PCR; TCRdb holds only in-frame clones, not every one. Of 100,000 to 150,000 clones listed, roughly 92% were seen once; the top ten hold around 5.4%. Sequencing was carried out using blood. The receptor set was obtained from a man younger than 30 in good health.

This clone was picked up one time. The chain employs TRBV7-9 and TRBJ2-3; TRBD2 agrees at 7 bases. CDR1 is SEHNR and CDR2 is FQNEAQ in the germline V gene (reference sequence). Unmatched junction bases numbered 4, after V lost 2 bases and J lost 2 bases. This CDR3 has 15 residues. The CDR3 DNA reads TGTGCCAGCAGCTTAATGCGGGGGACCACAGATACGCAGTATTTT. Translating gives CASSLMRGTTDTQYF.

The chain couples TRBV9 to TRBJ2-3; TRBD1 agrees at 8 bases. V shed 3 bases, J shed 4 bases, and the junction held 7 bases outside the gene matches. Germline V lookup: CDR1 SGDLS, CDR2 YYNGEE. The CDR3 consists of 15 residues. DNA of the CDR3: TGTGCCAGCAGCGCCTCAGGGGGCGGTGCAGATACGCAGTATTTT. This codes for CASSASGGGADTQYF.

The gene calls are TRBV4-1 and TRBJ1-2; no clear D. V lost 4 bases, J lost 3 bases, and 18 bases lay in between. Per germline, CDR1 MGHRA and CDR2 YSYEKL. This CDR3 contains 16 residues. In DNA, the CDR3 is TGCGCCAGCAGCCTCACGAACGAAGCAGAGTACTATGGCTACACCTTC. It encodes CASSLTNEAEYYGYTF.

CDR3 coding DNA: TGTGCCAGCAGTGGGGTCTCGAGCTCCTATAATTCACCCCTCCACTTT. Translation: CASSGVSSSYNSPLHF. This chain uses TRBV6-1 with TRBJ1-6, with unresolved D. The V gene lost 4 bases and the J gene lost 0 bases, with 10 bases spanning the gap. Per germline, CDR1 MNHNS and CDR2 SASEGT. The CDR3 sequence is 16 residues long.

V is TRBV13 and J is TRBJ1-3; 9 positions match TRBD1. V trimming: 4 bases; J trimming: 7 bases; junction bases outside the gene matches: 8. The CDR3 consists of 15 residues. Germline V gives CDR1 PRHDT, CDR2 FYEKMQ (reference sequence). CDR3 coding DNA: TGTGCCAGCAGCTCGAGACAGGGGACAGGGAACACCATATATTTT. Its protein is CASSSRQGTGNTIYF.

This clone was found once. The rearrangement uses TRBV5-4 and TRBJ2-3; 9 bases map to TRBD2. Germline V gene lookup returns CDR1 SGHNT and CDR2 YYREEE (reference sequence). The CDR3 is 15 amino acids. V dropped 4 bases and J dropped 1; count of bases not matched to a gene: 4. The CDR3 bases are TGTGCCAGCAGCCTAGAGCGGGGGGGCACAGATACGCAGTATTTT. Protein product: CASSLERGGTDTQYF.

The rearrangement uses TRBV19 and TRBJ1-1, with D possibly being TRBD1 (5 bases). Germline-derived CDR1 and CDR2 are LNHDA and SQIVND (reference sequence). The V end was cut by 8 bases, the J end by 1 base, with 8 bases between. This CDR3 is built from 12 residues. CDR3 sequence: CASQGGNTEAFF. Written as DNA, the CDR3 is TGTGCCAGTCAGGGCGGGAACACTGAAGCTTTCTTT.

The rearrangement uses TRBV4-2 and TRBJ1-4; 11 bases fit TRBD1. The CDR3 runs 16 residues. CDR1 and CDR2 from the germline V gene are LGHNA and YNFKEQ. V dropped 0 bases and J dropped 8; count of bases not matched to a gene: 5. The CDR3 nucleotides are TGTGCCAGCAGCCAAGATGGGACAGGGGGAAGGGAAAAACTGTTTTTT. Encoded protein: CASSQDGTGGREKLFF.

This chain uses TRBV27 with TRBJ1-1; TRBD1 is a possible D gene (5 bases). The V end lost 1 base, the J end lost 1 base, and 7 bases lay between the germline ends. From germline, CDR1 is MNHEY and CDR2 SMNVEV (reference sequence). The CDR3 totals 14 residues. CDR3 sequence: CASSLYRTNTEAFF. In nucleotides, the CDR3 is TGTGCCAGCAGTTTATACAGGACGAACACTGAAGCTTTCTTT.

The chain uses TRBV5-4 and TRBJ2-7, with D possibly matching TRBD1 (7 bases). The CDR3 covers 14 residues. Germline values: CDR1 SGHNT, CDR2 YYREEE (reference sequence). Trimming took off 5 bases at V and 0 bases at J, with 12 bases between the two ends. The CDR3 loop reads CASSAGGLSYEQYF. The CDR3 bases are TGTGCCAGCAGTGCAGGGGGGCTCTCCTACGAGCAGTACTTC. The variable domain in full, with the rest retrieved from reference TRBV5-4 and TRBJ2-7, is ETGVTQSPTHLIKTRGQQVTLRCSSQSGHNTVSWYQQALGQGPQFIFQYYREEENGRGNFPPRFSGLQFPNYSSELNVNALELDDSALYLCASSAGGLSYEQYFGPGTRLTVT.

The V gene is TRBV7-9, the J gene TRBJ1-1, with TRBD1 as a possible D gene (5 bases). Trimming left V 5 bases short and J 5 bases short, with 15 bases between. This CDR3 spans 14 amino acids. Germline assignment: CDR1 SEHNR and CDR2 FQNEAQ (reference sequence). The CDR3 coding sequence is TGTGCCAGCAGCGCCTCGGGACTGCTGACTGAAGCTTTCTTT. It translates to CASSASGLLTEAFF.

This chain links TRBV5-5 with TRBJ2-1; 10 bases match TRBD2. CDR1 SGHKS and CDR2 YYEKEE come from the germline V gene (reference sequence). The trim removed 4 bases at V and 0 bases at J, leaving 4 bases unmatched. CDR3 length equals 16 residues. CDR3 DNA: TGTGCCAGCAGCCTCGAGCGGGGGGGCTCCTACAATGAGCAGTTCTTC. This sequence encodes CASSLERGGSYNEQFF.

CDR3 protein: CASSQDLQATQYF. Here the CDR3 DNA reads TGCGCCAGCAGCCAAGATCTTCAGGCTACCCAGTACTTC. V and J are TRBV4-1 and TRBJ2-7, with D unresolved. The CDR3 loop spans 13 amino acids. Germline CDR1 MGHRA, CDR2 YSYEKL. The V gene lost 0 bases and the J gene lost 10 bases, with 13 bases spanning the gap.

The gene calls are TRBV7-5 and TRBJ1-4. TRBV7-5 is shown as a pseudogene. CDR3 length equals 14 residues. In nucleotides, the CDR3 is TGTGTCAGAAGCTTGGGAACAACTAATGAAAAACTGTTTTTT. It yields the protein CVRSLGTTNEKLFF.

This clone was recorded once. This rearrangement joins TRBV19 to TRBJ2-5; 9 bases match TRBD2. CDR3 length equals 16 residues. In germline, CDR1 is LNHDA, CDR2 SQIVND (reference sequence). V lost 5 bases and J lost 2; bases outside the gene matches: 9. DNA of the CDR3: TGTGCCAGTAGTGAGCAAGCGGGGGGACCACAAGAGACCCAGTACTTC. This gives the protein CASSEQAGGPQETQYF.

This chain links TRBV12-5 with TRBJ1-5; no definite D call. Germline CDR1 and CDR2: LGHNT and FRNRAP. The ends were cut back, 6 bases at V and 8 bases at J, with 14 bases in the middle. The CDR3 runs 13 residues. CDR3 protein: CASGQTLVEPQHF. As DNA, the CDR3 is TGTGCTAGTGGCCAGACCCTAGTGGAGCCCCAGCATTTT.

Only one count was recorded for this clone. The chain couples TRBV5-5 to TRBJ1-2; no clear D. CDR3 length equals 12 residues. The germline CDR1 and CDR2 sequences are SGHKS and YYEKEE (reference sequence). The V end lost 4 bases, the J end lost 8 bases, and 12 bases lay between the germline ends. This chain's CDR3 is CASSRVGVGYTF. The CDR3 DNA reads TGTGCCAGCAGCCGCGTCGGAGTGGGCTACACCTTC.

This clone was detected a few times. The V call is TRBV18, the J call TRBJ1-2; D is unclear. V gave up 1 base and J gave up 6 bases, with 9 bases separating them. From germline, CDR1 is KGHSH and CDR2 LQKENI. CDR3 size: 13 residues. As DNA, the CDR3 is TGTGCCAGCTCACCACGTCGGAGGGATGGCTACACCTTC. It specifies CASSPRRRDGYTF.

The V call is TRBV4-1, the J call TRBJ2-6; TRBD1 might be the D (5 bases). Deletions cut 0 bases from V and 0 bases from J, with 15 bases between. There are 19 residues in the CDR3. Germline CDR1 is MGHRA and CDR2 is YSYEKL. The CDR3 DNA reads as TGCGCCAGCAGCCAAGATCCGGCCAGGGTGAGCTCTGGGGCCAACGTCCTGACTTTC. Protein: CASSQDPARVSSGANVLTF.

The rearrangement links TRBV9 to TRBJ2-5; D not resolved. V gave up 3 bases and J gave up 4 bases, with 10 bases separating them. CDR1 and CDR2 (germline): SGDLS, YYNGEE. The CDR3 is 13 amino acids. CDR3 sequence (DNA): TGTGCCAGCAGCGCCCTAACCGGAGAGACCCAGTACTTC. It translates to CASSALTGETQYF.

This clone is a singleton in its sample. The chain has TRBV4-2 and TRBJ2-2; 9 bases match TRBD2. Germline V gene lookup returns CDR1 LGHNA and CDR2 YNFKEQ. The CDR3 extends over 18 amino acids. The trim removed 0 bases at V and 4 bases at J, leaving 9 bases unmatched. CDR3 sequence reads: CASSQDSRGGLSTGELFF. CDR3 nucleotides: TGTGCCAGCAGCCAAGATTCGCGGGGGGGCCTGTCCACCGGGGAGCTGTTTTTT.

The chain uses TRBV5-1 and TRBJ1-1, with D maybe TRBD1 (6 bases). CDR1 is SGHRS and CDR2 is YFSETQ in the germline V gene. CDR3 size: 14 residues. V shed 4 bases and J shed 0 bases, with 10 bases lying between them. The CDR3 protein is CASSPGAVNTEAFF. The CDR3 DNA sequence: TGCGCCAGCAGCCCGGGGGCCGTGAACACTGAAGCTTTCTTT.

This clone has a handful of counts. V is TRBV5-1 and J is TRBJ1-4; D unclear. The CDR3 is made up of 13 amino acids. Trimming took 2 bases from V and 0 from J, leaving 2 bases between them. Germline V gives CDR1 SGHRS, CDR2 YFSETQ. The CDR3 region is CASSFATNEKLFF. The CDR3 coding sequence is TGCGCCAGCAGCTTTGCAACTAATGAAAAACTGTTTTTT.

CDR3 amino acids: CASSLIWRGGDTQYF. CDR3 sequence (DNA): TGCGCCAGCAGCTTGATCTGGCGGGGGGGAGATACGCAGTATTTT. The chain is built from TRBV5-1 and TRBJ2-3; 9 bases fit TRBD2. The CDR3 loop spans 15 amino acids. Germline trimming cut 1 base from V and 5 bases from J; bases unmatched to any gene: 5. Germline lookup yields CDR1 SGHRS and CDR2 YFSETQ.